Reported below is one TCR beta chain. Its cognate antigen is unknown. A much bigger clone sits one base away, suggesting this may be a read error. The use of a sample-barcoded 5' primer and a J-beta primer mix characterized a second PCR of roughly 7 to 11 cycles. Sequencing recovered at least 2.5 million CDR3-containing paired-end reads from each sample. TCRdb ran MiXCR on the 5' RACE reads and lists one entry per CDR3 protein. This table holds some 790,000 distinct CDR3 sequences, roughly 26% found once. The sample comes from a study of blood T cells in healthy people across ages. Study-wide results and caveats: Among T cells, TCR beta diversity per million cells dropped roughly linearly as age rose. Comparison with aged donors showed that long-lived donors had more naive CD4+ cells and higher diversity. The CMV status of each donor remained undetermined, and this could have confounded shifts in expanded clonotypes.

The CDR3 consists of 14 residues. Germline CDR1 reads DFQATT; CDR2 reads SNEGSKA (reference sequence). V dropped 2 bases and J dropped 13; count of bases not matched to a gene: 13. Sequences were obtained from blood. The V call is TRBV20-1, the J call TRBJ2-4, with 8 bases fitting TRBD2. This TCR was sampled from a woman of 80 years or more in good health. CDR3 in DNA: TGCAGTGCTAGACCCGGGACTAGTGGTTACAAGCAGTACTTC. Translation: CSARPGTSGYKQYF.